This T cell receptor beta chain was sequenced during a study of identical twins. Findings and limits, study-wide: Fewer insertions were carried by abundant cord blood beta clonotypes, but none was seen in memory repertoires.

Using its own MiXCR run on the 5' RACE reads, TCRdb lists one record per CDR3 protein. The sample has around 280,000 distinct CDR3 sequences, more than 6.5% seen once. The germline V and J ends were trimmed by 8 bases and 7 bases, with 12 bases remaining between them. From germline, CDR1 is LGHNA and CDR2 YNFKEQ. The CDR3 runs 12 residues. Of note for this clonotype: Its antigen is as yet unknown.

The data were also submitted as part of a second study, on yellow fever vaccine responses in identical twins.

The chain joins TRBV4-2 to TRBJ2-1; possible D gene TRBD1, 5 bases. This receptor was identified in a woman between 18 and 30 years old in good health. The specimen sequenced was memory (CD45RO+) T cells sorted from blood. CDR3 in DNA: TGTGCCAGCTGGGGCGAAAGGAATGAGCAGTTCTTC. Encoded protein: CASWGERNEQFF.